This TCR beta chain emerged from a study of T cells in Graves' hyperthyroidism and ophthalmopathy (dated by TCRdb to about 2019). For the study in its entirety: Peripheral blood samples were taken at the time of initial diagnosis, prior to any treatment. To identify distinguishing TCR V-J signatures, a discovery cohort of around 100 patients was used, comprising 43 with Graves' ophthalmopathy and some 60 with stable Graves' hyperthyroidism. Prospective prediction of ophthalmopathy was tested in an independent validation cohort consisting of 18 to 20 hyperthyroidism patients and 15 or so patients who later progressed to ophthalmopathy. The 100 or so discovery patients were divided at random into training and test sets in a 7:3 ratio. In addition, the study compared T-cell repertoires in thyroid tissue and in blood from about six Graves' hyperthyroidism patients. Once sampling was done, hyperthyroidism patients were given methimazole at a starting dose of 30 mg daily, whereas ophthalmopathy patients were given high-dose intravenous methylprednisolone. TCR Vbeta CDR3 sequencing of some 140 peripheral blood samples (about 45 ophthalmopathy, about 74 hyperthyroidism and roughly 17 progressor patients) is reported in the paper.

A word on this clonotype: What this receptor recognizes is not known. Within one base of it there is no much larger clone, and no base qualities were kept.

The research as a whole found: In validation, the model predicted progression to ophthalmopathy with 55% to 71% sensitivity and roughly 75% specificity, a median of approximately 6.7 months before onset. Ophthalmopathy was separated from stable hyperthyroidism by a 13 V-J signature model, with around 88% sensitivity and roughly 81% specificity obtained in cross-validation and 80%/75% obtained in testing. No statistical method was used to set the sample size in advance, and investigators knew the group allocation. Most expanded thyroid clonotypes (frequency above 0.001) were also detected in blood, suggesting blood repertoires may reflect thyroid immune responses.

The TCR beta CDR3 regions were amplified from RNA transcripts. The TCR CDR3 was subjected to a first round of RT-PCR using the HTBI primer set and the Qiagen OneStep RT-PCR kit. The libraries were constructed in a second round of multiplex PCR and then size-selected and purified. Paired-end sequencing of the libraries was performed with 100 bp reads on an Illumina HiSeq2000. The source study handled its data this way. SOAPnuke was used to process the raw data, with reads discarded if the reads contained adapters or uncalled bases, had a mean Phred below 15, or lacked an exact constant-primer or identifier match. COPE v1.2.5 was used to merge the high-quality paired reads, and each unique nucleotide sequence was defined as a clonotype. Clonotypes were aligned to IMGT TRBV, TRBD and TRBJ reference segments using MiTCR v1.1. The analysis was restricted to V-J combinations with a frequency above 0.0001, which together covered about 99% of the repertoires. The TCS score was defined as the ratio of F50 (clonal expansion) to E x V (chaos), calculated using BLOSUM62-based TCRdist between CDR3 peptides within each V-J. Welch's t-statistics and random forest reduced several hundred V-J features to 13, which were used in a naive Bayes classifier (R e1071). TCRdb ran its own pipeline on the public reads, namely fastp trimming at Q25 and MiXCR clone calling, and kept in-frame beta chains. For every CDR3 protein sequence, its rows merge into one entry that carries the most common genes and DNA. TCRdb's processing, not the authors' own work, is the source of the V and J calls. This sample lists about 570,000 distinct CDR3 sequences; roughly 15% were detected once. The top ten hold approximately 15% of the sample.

Graves' hyperthyroidism was defined as stable when no progression to ophthalmopathy occurred over 18 months of follow-up. Hyperthyroidism patients were aged 18 to 65 years and newly diagnosed, with disease duration of less than 2 months. The study excluded patients with uncontrolled infections, other autoimmune diseases, pregnancy or lactation. Diagnoses were based on clinical symptoms, serum thyroxine and TRAb, thyroid ultrasound and orbital computed tomography. PBMCs were separated from about 10 ml of fresh peripheral blood using Ficoll-Paque density gradient centrifugation. Trizol reagent was used to extract total RNA, and RNA quality was then checked on an Agilent 2100 Bioanalyzer. As encoded in the germline V gene, CDR1 is SGHRS while CDR2 is YFSETQ. Trimmed from V: 5 bases; trimmed from J: 3 bases; junction bases lacking a gene match: 8. Counted from cysteine to phenylalanine, this CDR3 has 15 amino acids. CDR3 DNA only is kept here, 45 bases in frame from base 1.

Input material: blood. The receptor's source is a woman in her 40s with Graves' hyperthyroidism. This chain is built from TRBV5-1 and TRBJ2-7, with 10 bases in between that match TRBD2. The CDR3 loop reads CASSRSSGSVYEQYF. The nucleotides are TGCGCCAGCAGTCGCTCTAGCGGGAGTGTCTACGAGCAGTACTTC.